The 14 T cell receptor beta chains given below trace back to one sample, sequenced in a study of T cells in Graves' hyperthyroidism and ophthalmopathy. Amplification yielded TCR beta CDR3 regions, with RNA transcripts as the source. HTBI primers were the set used in a first-round RT-PCR of the TCR CDR3. TCRdb re-called the multiplex PCR reads with MiXCR, one entry per CDR3 protein. The sample includes about 380,000 distinct CDR3 sequences, around an eighth of them seen just once. Material: blood. The receptor set was obtained from a man under 40 with Graves' hyperthyroidism that later progressed to Graves' ophthalmopathy.

This clonotype was counted a few times. J is TRBJ2-3 and V is TRBV10-3, with a weak D call TRBD2 (6 bases). The V gene's germline CDR1 is ENHRY and CDR2 SYGVKD. The ends were cut back, 3 bases at V and 2 bases at J, with 9 bases in the middle. This CDR3 spans 14 amino acids. The CDR3 loop is CAISDSGDTDTQYF. The CDR3 coding sequence is TGTGCCATCAGTGATTCGGGGGACACAGATACGCAGTATTTT.

This clonotype was counted at least ten times. This rearrangement joins TRBV19 to TRBJ2-5; 7 nucleotides match TRBD1. The ends lost 5 bases at V and 3 bases at J; junction bases unmatched: 0. The CDR3 is 12 amino acids. CDR1 is LNHDA, CDR2 SQIVND, per germline (reference sequence). The chain's CDR3 is CASSQGEETQYF. Here the CDR3 DNA reads TGTGCCAGTAGTCAGGGGGAAGAGACCCAGTACTTC.

Concerning this clonotype: This may stem from a read error, because a much larger clone lies one nucleotide away. The rearrangement joins TRBV6-1 to TRBJ1-1; weak D call: TRBD1 (5 bases). Germline lookup yields CDR1 MNHNS and CDR2 SASEGT. The CDR3 consists of 14 residues. The CDR3 here is CTSRVPGGMTEAFF. The CDR3 nucleotides are TGTACCAGCAGGGTGCCTGGGGGGATGACTGAAGCTTTCTTT.

This clonotype was seen many times. This chain joins TRBV30 and TRBJ1-4; 8 nucleotides agree with TRBD1. The CDR3 length is 13 residues. Trimming cost V 4 bases and J 8 bases; bases outside gene matches: 6. From germline, CDR1 is GTSNPN and CDR2 SVGIG (reference sequence). CDR3 protein: CAWTRGLEEKLFF. In DNA, the CDR3 is TGTGCCTGGACCAGGGGGCTGGAGGAAAAACTGTTTTTT.

V is TRBV2 and J is TRBJ2-7, with D perhaps TRBD1 or TRBD2 (6 bases each). The CDR3 covers 14 residues. From germline, CDR1 is SNHLY and CDR2 FYNNEI. V was trimmed by 5 bases and J by 1 base, leaving 12 bases between them. CDR3 nucleotides: TGTGCCAGCAGTCCTGGGGGGCAGTCCTACGAGCAGTACTTC. Protein sequence: CASSPGGQSYEQYF. Drawing the rest from reference TRBV2 and TRBJ2-7, the complete variable domain is EPEVTQTPSHQVTQMGQEVILRCVPISNHLYFYWYRQILGQKVEFLVSFYNNEISEKSEIFDDQFSVERPDGSNFTLKIRSTKLEDSAMYFCASSPGGQSYEQYFGPGTRLTVT.

This chain joins TRBV19 and TRBJ1-5; TRBD1 is a possible D gene (6 bases). The CDR3 covers 17 residues. Looked up from germline, CDR1 is LNHDA and CDR2 is SQIVND (reference sequence). The ends were cut back, 3 bases at V and 0 bases at J, with 15 bases in the middle. CDR3 region: CASSIGNRVNSNQPQHF. As DNA, the CDR3 is TGTGCCAGTAGTATTGGGAACAGGGTAAATAGCAATCAGCCCCAGCATTTT.

CDR3 region: CASSQEGGGLQETQYF. The CDR3 bases are TGTGCCAGCAGCCAAGAAGGAGGAGGACTCCAAGAGACCCAGTACTTC. The V and J genes are TRBV4-2 and TRBJ2-5, with D perhaps TRBD2 (5 bases). Per germline, CDR1 LGHNA and CDR2 YNFKEQ. Trimming stripped 0 bases from V and 1 base from J, with 12 bases between. The CDR3 has 16 residues.

This clonotype was recorded a few times. The chain couples TRBV11-3 to TRBJ2-1, with D perhaps matching TRBD1 (5 bases). Trimming took off 7 bases at V and 0 bases at J, with 16 bases between the two ends. Germline V CDR1 and CDR2: SGHNT, YENEEA. There are 16 residues in the CDR3. The CDR3 DNA is TGTGCCAGCACCCCTTCAGGGCCACGCTCCTACAATGAGCAGTTCTTC. Translating it yields CASTPSGPRSYNEQFF.

This clonotype was seen many times. The chain carries TRBV27 and TRBJ1-5, with D possibly matching TRBD1 (6 bases). The CDR3 sequence is 15 residues long. Germline CDR1 and CDR2: MNHEY and SMNVEV (reference sequence). V gave up 6 bases and J gave up 7 bases, with 19 bases separating them. Here the CDR3 reads CASSKTRGLNQPQHF. Written as DNA, the CDR3 is TGTGCCAGCAGCAAGACCCGGGGGCTCAACCAGCCCCAGCATTTT.

With respect to this clonotype: A much larger clone lies one base from this, so it may be a read error. The chain combines TRBV11-1 with TRBJ2-1, with TRBD1 matching 7 bases. The V gene's germline CDR1 is SGHAT and CDR2 FQDESV (reference sequence). CDR3 length equals 15 residues. DNA of the CDR3: TGTGCCAGCAGCTCGACAGGGAACCCCTACAGTGAGCAGTTCTTC. This encodes CASSSTGNPYSEQFF.

This clonotype was seen a single time. The conserved phenylalanine or tryptophan normally closing the CDR3 is absent here, so this likely arose from a read error. The CDR3 sequence: CASSWTTLTGELFV. CDR3 DNA: TGCGCCAGCAGCTGGACAACTCTCACCGGGGAGCTGTTTGTT. The rearrangement uses TRBV5-1 and TRBJ2-2, with D perhaps matching TRBD1 (5 bases). V was pared by 3 bases and J by 4 bases, with 10 bases between. The germline CDR1 and CDR2 sequences are SGHRS and YFSETQ. The CDR3 length is 14 residues.

This clonotype was found many times. This rearrangement joins TRBV7-2 to TRBJ2-1; the match to TRBD2 covers 7 bases. Germline V lookup: CDR1 SGHTA, CDR2 FQGNSA. The V and J ends lost 5 bases and 5 bases, in that order; junction bases with no gene match: 9. The CDR3 loop spans 15 amino acids. In DNA, the CDR3 is TGTGCCAGCAGCCCGGGGGAGGGTCCCCACAATGAGCAGTTCTTC. It is translated as CASSPGEGPHNEQFF. The whole variable domain, filled in from reference TRBV7-2 and TRBJ2-1, reads GAGVSQSPSNKVTEKGKDVELRCDPISGHTALYWYRQSLGQGLEFLIYFQGNSAPDKSGLPSDRFSAERTGGSVSTLTIQRTQQEDSAVYLCASSPGEGPHNEQFFGPGTRLTVL.

There are many counts of this clonotype. The V call is TRBV29-1, the J call TRBJ1-6; 7 bases map to TRBD1. V gave up 6 bases and J gave up 10 bases; unmatched junction bases: 9. Germline V gives CDR1 SQVTM, CDR2 ANQGSEA. CDR3 length equals 13 residues. CDR3 in DNA: TGCAGCGTACGACAGGGAGTCAACTCACCCCTCCACTTT. This translates into CSVRQGVNSPLHF. Based on the CDR3 plus reference TRBV29-1 and TRBJ1-6, the full variable domain is SAVISQKPSRDICQRGTSLTIQCQVDSQVTMMFWYRQQPGQSLTLIATANQGSEATYESGFVIDKFPISRPNLTFSTLTVSNMSPEDSSIYLCSVRQGVNSPLHFGNGTRLTVT.

Written as DNA, the CDR3 is TGTGCCAGCAGCCCCGGGGGGGGGGTCACTGAAGCTTTCTTT. The encoded protein is CASSPGGGVTEAFF. The chain combines TRBV11-3 with TRBJ1-1; a possible D gene is TRBD1 (5 bases). The ends were cut back, 5 bases at V and 4 bases at J, with 14 bases in the middle. Germline values: CDR1 SGHNT, CDR2 YENEEA. This CDR3 region has 14 residues.